Below, 29 T cell receptor beta chains from the same sample are listed, as sequenced in a study of blood T cell repertoires in COVID-19. The assay was immunoSEQ multiplex PCR, and TCRdb's table has in-frame clones only and misses some. The repertoire holds under 200,000 clones, with around 86% as singletons. The sequencing input was PBMCs or T cells enriched from blood (not recorded which). All receptors derive from a man aged 40-49 years with acute COVID-19.

The genes are TRBV13 and TRBJ2-7, with 7 bases identical to TRBD2. CDR1 and CDR2 from the germline V gene are PRHDT and FYEKMQ (reference sequence). The CDR3 has 14 residues. V shed 5 bases, J shed 4 bases, and the junction held 8 bases outside the gene matches. The DNA for the CDR3 is TGTGCCAGCAGCGGGGAGGGGAGTGTGTACGAGCAGTACTTC. Translation: CASSGEGSVYEQYF.

The chain employs TRBV30 and TRBJ2-3; a possible D gene is TRBD1 (6 bases). The V gene lost 2 bases and the J gene lost 3 bases, with 9 bases spanning the gap. CDR1 is GTSNPN, CDR2 SVGIG, per germline (reference sequence). This CDR3 has 13 amino acids. The CDR3 sequence: CAWSSTGTDTQYF. The CDR3 nucleotides are TGTGCCTGGAGTTCAACAGGGACAGATACGCAGTATTTT.

The chain recombines TRBV5-6 with TRBJ2-2; a possible D gene is TRBD1 (6 bases). Germline V lookup: CDR1 SGHDT, CDR2 YYEEEE. CDR3 length: 14 amino acids. V was trimmed by 4 bases and J by 6 bases, leaving 13 bases between them. The CDR3 loop reads CASSAGTFAGELFF. The CDR3 region has the DNA TGTGCCAGCAGCGCAGGGACATTCGCCGGGGAGCTGTTTTTT.

In nucleotides, the CDR3 is TGTGCCAGCAGCCCCCGGACTAGCGGGAGCGAGACCCAGTACTTC. Protein product: CASSPRTSGSETQYF. The chain recombines TRBV13 with TRBJ2-5; TRBD2 matches at 13 bases. The CDR3 length is 15 residues. Germline loops: CDR1 PRHDT, CDR2 FYEKMQ (reference sequence). J was trimmed by 5 bases and V by 5 bases; bases with no gene match: 5.

The genes are TRBV19 and TRBJ2-7; TRBD1 is a possible D gene (5 bases). The germline CDR1 and CDR2 sequences are LNHDA and SQIVND (reference sequence). The CDR3 has 17 residues. Trimming took 3 bases from V and 6 from J, leaving 24 bases between them. CDR3 bases: TGTGCCAGTAGTATCTCACGAGATGACAGACGCGCCGTCGAGCAGTACTTC. This codes for CASSISRDDRRAVEQYF.

The CDR3 is CASSSQGERFLFF. DNA of the CDR3: TGTGCCAGCAGCTCGCAAGGAGAGCGGTTCTTATTCTTC. The chain employs TRBV7-3 and TRBJ2-1, with a tentative D call TRBD2 (5 bases). Between the trimmed V and J ends, which lost 4 bases and 16 bases, there was a span of 20 bases. Looked up from germline, CDR1 is SGHTA and CDR2 is FQGTGA. This CDR3 has 13 amino acids. Using reference TRBV7-3 and TRBJ2-1 for the parts outside the CDR3, the full variable domain is GAGVSQTPSNKVTEKGKYVELRCDPISGHTALYWYRQSLGQGPEFLIYFQGTGAADDSGLPNDRFFAVRPEGSVSTLKIQRTERGDSAVYLCASSSQGERFLFFGPGTRLTVL.

This clone has a handful of counts. V and J are TRBV4-2 and TRBJ2-1, with no clear D. Germline CDR1 reads LGHNA; CDR2 reads YNFKEQ. The CDR3 totals 14 residues. V lost 0 bases, J lost 6 bases, and 9 bases lay in between. CDR3 sequence: CASSQEFWSNEQFF. CDR3 DNA: TGTGCCAGCAGCCAAGAGTTTTGGAGCAATGAGCAGTTCTTC.

The chain is built from TRBV15 and TRBJ1-1, with D tentatively TRBD1 (6 bases). Germline loops: CDR1 LNHNV, CDR2 YYDKDF (reference sequence). The CDR3 sequence is 15 residues long. V was trimmed by 0 bases and J by 4 bases, leaving 12 bases between them. In DNA, the CDR3 is TGTGCCACCAGCAGAGATTTGGGGACACCCACTGAAGCTTTCTTT. Translation gives CATSRDLGTPTEAFF.

The rearrangement joins TRBV14 to TRBJ2-1, with 9 bases lining up with TRBD1. Germline values: CDR1 SGHDN, CDR2 FVKESK. With V trimmed by 4 bases and J by 15 bases, 10 bases remained unmatched. The CDR3 has 13 amino acids. The CDR3 DNA reads TGTGCCAGCAGCCGAATCCGGGACAGGGATGCGTTCTTC. Amino acid sequence: CASSRIRDRDAFF. Full variable domain (remainder filled in from reference TRBV14 and TRBJ2-1): EAGVTQFPSHSVIEKGQTVTLRCDPISGHDNLYWYRRVMGKEIKFLLHFVKESKQDESGMPNNRFLAERTGGTYSTLKVQPAELEDSGVYFCASSRIRDRDAFFGPGTRLTVL.

This chain uses TRBV28 with TRBJ1-1, with D perhaps TRBD1 (6 bases). Trimming cost V 11 bases and J 8 bases, with 15 bases left between them. The germline gives CDR1 MDHEN, CDR2 SYDVKM. This CDR3 spans 11 amino acids. This CDR3 is CASRDRLEAFF. In nucleotides, the CDR3 is TGTGCCTCACGTGACAGGCTGGAAGCTTTCTTT. Complete variable domain (other parts from reference TRBV28 and TRBJ1-1): DVKVTQSSRYLVKRTGEKVFLECVQDMDHENMFWYRQDPGLGLRLIYFSYDVKMKEKGDIPEGYSVSREKKERFSLILESASTNQTSMYLCASRDRLEAFFGQGTRLTVV.

A few counts support this clone. The rearrangement uses TRBV29-1 and TRBJ2-7; D is unclear. Germline V gene sequence: CDR1 SQVTM, CDR2 ANQGSEA. Trimming took 4 bases from V and 0 from J, leaving 10 bases between them. The CDR3 loop spans 13 amino acids. CDR3 amino acids: CSVGRVRSYEQYF. DNA for the CDR3: TGCAGCGTTGGCCGGGTCCGCTCCTACGAGCAGTACTTC.

V is TRBV4-1 and J is TRBJ2-3; TRBD1 aligns across 9 bases. V gave up 1 base and J gave up 9 bases; unmatched junction bases: 11. From germline, CDR1 is MGHRA and CDR2 YSYEKL. This CDR3 is 16 amino acids long. CDR3 sequence reads: CASSQAGQGLGATQYF. The CDR3 DNA reads as TGCGCCAGCAGCCAAGCTGGACAGGGGCTAGGGGCGACGCAGTATTTT.

The V and J genes are TRBV18 and TRBJ2-7; possible D gene TRBD2, 6 bases. The CDR3 totals 14 residues. V was cut by 1 base and J by 1 base, with 8 bases left in between. CDR1 is KGHSH, CDR2 LQKENI, per germline. CDR3 residues: CASSPLAGSYEQYF. The CDR3 DNA is TGTGCCAGCTCACCACTTGCGGGGTCCTACGAGCAGTACTTC.

The rearrangement uses TRBV27 and TRBJ1-4; TRBD1 might be the D (5 bases). V lost 1 base and J lost 7, with 7 bases in between. In germline, CDR1 is MNHEY, CDR2 SMNVEV (reference sequence). The CDR3 consists of 13 residues. The CDR3 DNA reads as TGTGCCAGCAGTTTATTTAGGGGTGAAAAACTGTTTTTT. Translating it yields CASSLFRGEKLFF.

The chain carries TRBV27 and TRBJ1-4; no clear D. Germline-derived CDR1 and CDR2 are MNHEY and SMNVEV (reference sequence). The CDR3 is 14 residues long. V shed 5 bases and J shed 2 bases, with 9 bases lying between them. The CDR3 DNA sequence: TGTGCCAGCAGTCCGGGGTGGACTAATGAAAAACTGTTTTTT. It translates to CASSPGWTNEKLFF.

The V gene is TRBV28, the J gene TRBJ1-5; 11 nucleotides agree with TRBD1. The CDR3 covers 17 residues. Per the germline V gene, CDR1 is MDHEN and CDR2 is SYDVKM. V shed 5 bases, J shed 0 bases, and the junction held 6 bases outside the gene matches. Here the CDR3 reads CASSPGTGGSSNQPQHF. CDR3 sequence (DNA): TGTGCCAGCAGTCCCGGGACAGGGGGTAGTAGCAATCAGCCCCAGCATTTT.

The chain combines TRBV3-1 (or the pseudogene TRBV3-2) with TRBJ2-1, with 13 bases matching TRBD2. The CDR3 has 16 residues. J lost 10 bases, V lost 3 bases, and 9 bases had no gene match. Germline V gene data show CDR1 as LGHDT and CDR2 as YNNKEL (reference sequence). The CDR3 DNA is TGTGCCAGCAGCCATGGGACTAGCGGGACACGCAGGGAGCAGTTCTTC. Translation: CASSHGTSGTRREQFF.

V is TRBV6-5 and J is TRBJ1-2; D gene uncertain. The CDR3 has 13 amino acids. The germline CDR1 and CDR2 sequences are MNHEY and SVGAGI. Trimming shortened V by 4 bases and J by 8 bases, and 14 bases separated the two germline ends. The CDR3 here is CASSSPGRPGYTF. The DNA of the CDR3 is TGTGCCAGCAGTTCCCCGGGGAGGCCCGGCTACACCTTC.

This chain connects TRBV25-1 to TRBJ2-5; TRBD2 agrees at 7 bases. This CDR3 is 14 amino acids long. The germline CDR1 and CDR2 sequences are MGHDK and SYGVNS. V gave up 4 bases and J gave up 5 bases; unmatched junction bases: 7. CDR3 coding DNA: TGTGCCAGCAGTGGCGGCGGGAGCTGGGAGACCCAGTACTTC. It codes for CASSGGGSWETQYF.

This chain joins TRBV7-9 and TRBJ1-6; D remains unclear. Germline V CDR1 and CDR2: SEHNR, FQNEAQ (reference sequence). Trimming stripped 5 bases from V and 7 bases from J, with 6 bases between. CDR3 length equals 12 residues. This chain's CDR3 is CASSQVNSPLHF. CDR3 nucleotides: TGTGCCAGCAGCCAGGTCAATTCACCCCTCCACTTT.

The rearrangement joins TRBV7-2 to TRBJ1-3; unclear D gene. Trimming pared 2 bases from V and 7 bases from J, leaving 3 bases between. The CDR3 length is 11 residues. Germline CDR1 and CDR2: SGHTA and FQGNSA. CDR3 amino acids: CASSLLNTIYF. Here the CDR3 DNA reads TGTGCCAGCAGCTTACTGAACACCATATATTTT.

In this sample, this clone turned up a few times. Here the CDR3 reads CASSLGVINQPQHF. CDR3 nucleotide sequence: TGTGCCAGCAGCTTAGGAGTCATTAATCAGCCCCAGCATTTT. This chain connects TRBV7-9 to TRBJ1-5, with D unresolved. CDR3 length equals 14 residues. Trimming pared 1 base from V and 4 bases from J, leaving 8 bases between. The germline V gene encodes CDR1 SEHNR and CDR2 FQNEAQ (reference sequence). The complete variable domain, with remaining parts taken from reference TRBV7-9 and TRBJ1-5, reads DTGVSQNPRHKITKRGQNVTFRCDPISEHNRLYWYRQTLGQGPEFLTYFQNEAQLEKSRLLSDRFSAERPKGSFSTLEIQRTEQGDSAMYLCASSLGVINQPQHFGDGTRLSIL.

The chain has TRBV18 and TRBJ2-7; 9 bases match TRBD2. The CDR3 consists of 17 residues. CDR1 is KGHSH, CDR2 LQKENI, per germline. Trimming removed 2 bases from V and 7 bases from J; junction bases left unmatched: 15. CDR3 sequence: CASSPYIVGREGSEQYF. The DNA for the CDR3 is TGTGCCAGCTCACCATATATCGTAGGGCGGGAGGGATCTGAGCAGTACTTC.

The sample holds one count of this clone. This chain joins TRBV19 and TRBJ1-5, with 9 bases aligning to TRBD1. V was pared by 11 bases and J by 3 bases, with 5 bases of the junction left unmatched. This CDR3 is built from 13 residues. Germline lookup yields CDR1 LNHDA and CDR2 SQIVND (reference sequence). Here the CDR3 DNA reads TGTGCCTCCCGGACAGGGGACAATCAGCCCCAGCATTTT. It yields the protein CASRTGDNQPQHF.

V gene TRBV29-1 combines with J gene TRBJ2-1; 10 bases match TRBD2. This CDR3 is 15 amino acids long. The junction had 13 bases not matched to a gene; V was cut back by 4 bases and J by 10 bases. Germline V gene lookup returns CDR1 SQVTM and CDR2 ANQGSEA. DNA of the CDR3: TGCAGCGTTGTTGGGACTAGCGCGGCCTCGGGGGAGCAGTTCTTC. It encodes CSVVGTSAASGEQFF.

V gene TRBV6-1 combines with J gene TRBJ1-6, with no clear D. Germline CDR1 MNHNS, CDR2 SASEGT. V lost 2 bases and J 7 bases, leaving 12 bases between the germline ends. CDR3 length: 15 amino acids. The DNA for the CDR3 is TGTGCCAGCAGTGAAATAGCGAGACAAAATTCACCCCTCCACTTT. Protein: CASSEIARQNSPLHF.

CDR3 amino acids: CASSPRGRQQPQHF. CDR3 bases: TGTGCCAGCAGCCCCAGGGGGCGACAACAGCCCCAGCATTTT. V and J are TRBV28 and TRBJ1-5; TRBD1 matches 8 bases. Trimming took 6 bases from V and 7 from J; bases not matched to a gene: 8. The germline V gene has CDR1 MDHEN and CDR2 SYDVKM. The CDR3 has 14 residues.

The V gene is TRBV5-5, the J gene TRBJ1-1; D is unclear. CDR1 is SGHKS and CDR2 is YYEKEE in the germline V gene (reference sequence). Trimming stripped 3 bases from V and 3 bases from J, with 12 bases between. The CDR3 consists of 14 residues. The CDR3 here is CASSWVVGDTEAFF. Here the CDR3 DNA reads TGTGCCAGCAGCTGGGTCGTGGGAGACACTGAAGCTTTCTTT.

The chain uses TRBV7-9 and TRBJ1-1; TRBD1 is a possible D gene (6 bases). Trimming cost V 4 bases and J 3 bases, with 15 bases left between them. The CDR3 covers 15 residues. From germline, CDR1 is SEHNR and CDR2 FQNEAQ (reference sequence). The CDR3 bases are TGTGCCAGCAGCTACACCCGAGGGGGGGACACTGAAGCTTTCTTT. Translating gives CASSYTRGGDTEAFF.